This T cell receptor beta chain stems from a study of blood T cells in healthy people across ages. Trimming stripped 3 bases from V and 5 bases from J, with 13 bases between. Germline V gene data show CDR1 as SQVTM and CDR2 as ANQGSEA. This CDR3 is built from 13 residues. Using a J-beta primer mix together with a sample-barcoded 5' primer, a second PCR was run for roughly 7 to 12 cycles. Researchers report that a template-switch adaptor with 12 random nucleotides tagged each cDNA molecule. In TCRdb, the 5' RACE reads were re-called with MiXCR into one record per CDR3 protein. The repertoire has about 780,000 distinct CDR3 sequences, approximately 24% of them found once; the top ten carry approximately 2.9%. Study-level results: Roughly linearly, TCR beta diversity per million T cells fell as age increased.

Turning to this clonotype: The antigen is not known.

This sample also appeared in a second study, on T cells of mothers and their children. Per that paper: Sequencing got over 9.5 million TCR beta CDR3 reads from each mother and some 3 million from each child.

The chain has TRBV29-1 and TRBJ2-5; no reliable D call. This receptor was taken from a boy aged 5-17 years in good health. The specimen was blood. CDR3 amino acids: CSVDPAGWETQYF. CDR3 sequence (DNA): TGCAGCGTTGACCCAGCTGGCTGGGAGACCCAGTACTTC.